The text below deals with one T cell receptor beta chain. How the authors handled the data: Quantification of nucleated cells was approximated via reference gene primer amplification. Sequencing was performed with immunoSEQ multiplex PCR; in TCRdb, only in-frame clones are kept and a portion is missing. V, J and clone size derive from that table, while D and trimming were established from the DNA sequence. The profile shows 200,000 to 250,000 clones, approximately 88% of them singletons. V was pared by 6 bases and J by 8 bases, with 10 bases between. CDR1 is SQVTM and CDR2 is ANQGSEA in the germline V gene. The CDR3 runs to 10 residues. The entry originates in a study of blood T cell repertoires in COVID-19.

V usage is TRBV29-1 and J usage is TRBJ1-1, with D perhaps matching TRBD1 (5 bases). The sequence was collected from a man aged 60-69 years who had recovered from COVID-19. Sequenced material: peripheral blood. CDR3 amino acids: CSVGHLEAFF. The CDR3 nucleotides read TGCAGCGTCGGACATTTGGAAGCTTTCTTT. Variable domain in full (rest from reference TRBV29-1 and TRBJ1-1): SAVISQKPSRDICQRGTSLTIQCQVDSQVTMMFWYRQQPGQSLTLIATANQGSEATYESGFVIDKFPISRPNLTFSTLTVSNMSPEDSSIYLCSVGHLEAFFGQGTRLTVV.